Listed here are 25 T cell receptor beta chains from one sample, sequenced in a study of control samples from healthy donors and cancer patients (dated by TCRdb to 2020 to 2022). The method behind the library was the immunoSEQ multiplex PCR assay. TCRdb provides this immuneACCESS table in a form limited to in-frame rearrangements. Some clones are lacking; in checked studies, under half of them reflect an unresolved V gene, and why the rest are absent is not known. Within this sample are roughly 160,000 clones, with approximately 86% of them counted one time only. Nearly 5% of the sample belongs to the ten largest clones. Sequencing was done on a sample of blood. These receptors were collected from a woman aged 30 to 39 in good health.

V gene TRBV12-3 or TRBV12-4 combines with J gene TRBJ2-7, with D possibly TRBD1 on 6 matching bases. V shed 5 bases and J shed 3 bases, with 11 bases lying between them. The CDR3 totals 13 residues. As DNA, the CDR3 is TGTGCCAGCAGTCCGACAGGCCGCTACGAGCAGTACGTC. It yields the protein CASSPTGRYEQYV.

About this clone: The sample holds other DNA sequences that translate to the same CDR3. The CDR3 sequence is CASSLGQGGNEQFF. In DNA form, the CDR3 reads TGCGCCAGCAGCTTGGGACAGGGAGGTAATGAGCAGTTCTTC. The chain has TRBV5-1 and TRBJ2-1; D might be TRBD1 (7 bases). The CDR3 consists of 14 residues. V was shortened by 0 bases and J by 7 bases, with 11 bases between the two germline ends. Germline lookup yields CDR1 SGHRS and CDR2 YFSETQ.

J is TRBJ2-5 and V is TRBV5-1; D not certain. Germline CDR1 reads SGHRS; CDR2 reads YFSETQ. With 0 bases removed from V and 4 bases from J, the gap between germline ends came to 10 bases. The CDR3 runs 14 residues. CDR3 region: CASSLGRPRETQYF. The CDR3 bases are TGCGCCAGCAGCTTGGGTCGGCCGAGAGAGACCCAGTACTTC.

This chain uses TRBV21-1 with TRBJ2-2. TRBV21-1 is a recognized pseudogene. The CDR3 is made up of 14 amino acids. The CDR3 reads CASKSGTHTGELFF. CDR3 sequence (DNA): TGTGCCAGCAAATCCGGGACCCACACCGGGGAGCTGTTTTTT.

The chain joins TRBV28 to TRBJ1-1; 8 bases are a match to TRBD1. Trimming cost V 5 bases and J 7 bases; bases outside gene matches: 9. Germline V gene sequence: CDR1 MDHEN, CDR2 SYDVKM. The CDR3 is made up of 14 amino acids. In nucleotides, the CDR3 is TGTGCCAGCAGTAAGTACGGGACAGGTGGTGAAGCTTTCTTT. Translated: CASSKYGTGGEAFF.

The rearrangement joins TRBV19 to TRBJ2-4; 12 bases are a match to TRBD2. This CDR3 is 15 amino acids long. With 9 bases clipped from V and 4 bases from J, the junction kept 7 bases outside the gene matches. The germline V gene has CDR1 LNHDA and CDR2 SQIVND (reference sequence). CDR3 sequence: CARQTSGSIKNIQYF. The CDR3 DNA reads as TGTGCCAGACAGACTAGCGGGAGCATTAAAAACATTCAGTACTTC.

This clone occurred a few times. The chain uses TRBV20-1 and TRBJ1-2; D not certain. The CDR3 consists of 11 residues. Trimming shortened V by 3 bases and J by 4 bases, and 6 bases separated the two germline ends. Looked up from germline, CDR1 is DFQATT and CDR2 is SNEGSKA (reference sequence). The CDR3, as DNA: TGCAGTGCTAGGGGCGGCTATGGCTACACCTTC. Amino acids: CSARGGYGYTF.

The chain has TRBV6-5 and TRBJ2-5, with a weak D call TRBD2 (5 bases). CDR1 and CDR2 from the germline V gene are MNHEY and SVGAGI. The CDR3 runs to 13 residues. Between the trimmed V and J ends, which lost 2 bases and 3 bases, there was a span of 7 bases. CDR3 region: CASSYVGEETQYF. The DNA for the CDR3 is TGTGCCAGCAGTTACGTCGGGGAAGAGACCCAGTACTTC.

This sequence joins TRBV21-1 and TRBJ1-2; the table's D call, TRBD1, was not checked against the DNA. TRBV21-1 represents a pseudogene. CDR3 length equals 16 residues. CDR3 region: CASSKGKTVFNYGYTF. CDR3 nucleotide sequence: TGTGCCAGCAGCAAAGGAAAGACAGTGTTCAACTATGGCTACACCTTC.

The CDR3, as DNA: TGTGCCAGCAGTGATAAACGTCAGGGGTATTCACCCCTCCACTTT. As protein: CASSDKRQGYSPLHF. The J gene is TRBJ1-6, the V gene TRBV2; maybe TRBD1 (6 bases). CDR3 length: 15 amino acids. Germline V gene sequence: CDR1 SNHLY, CDR2 FYNNEI. The V end was cut by 3 bases, the J end by 8 bases, with 14 bases between.

The gene calls are TRBV29-1 and TRBJ1-2; D possibly corresponds to TRBD1 (6 bases). The V end was cut by 0 bases, the J end by 4 bases, with 15 bases between. Germline V CDR1 and CDR2: SQVTM, ANQGSEA. CDR3 length equals 15 residues. The CDR3 loop reads CSVEDNRVPIYGYTF. As DNA, the CDR3 is TGCAGCGTTGAAGATAACAGGGTCCCTATCTATGGCTACACCTTC.

The genes are TRBV28 and TRBJ1-6; perhaps TRBD1 as D (6 bases). This CDR3 contains 15 residues. Germline V CDR1 and CDR2: MDHEN, SYDVKM. Deletions cut 6 bases from V and 10 bases from J, with 19 bases between. CDR3 in amino acids: CASRPNTGRGSPLHF. CDR3 bases: TGTGCCAGCAGACCGAACACAGGGCGGGGGTCACCCCTCCACTTT.

This clone has a handful of counts. The rearrangement joins TRBV6-5 to TRBJ1-2; no firm D call. This CDR3 has 12 residues. Germline-derived CDR1 and CDR2 are MNHEY and SVGAGI. V gave up 6 bases and J gave up 8 bases, with 13 bases separating them. The CDR3: CASRLEPGGYTF. DNA of the CDR3: TGTGCCAGCAGACTGGAACCGGGAGGCTACACCTTC.

The chain employs TRBV9 and TRBJ2-3; no clear D gene. V lost 5 bases to trimming and J lost 4 bases, with 20 bases between them. This CDR3 is 16 amino acids long. Germline CDR1 reads SGDLS; CDR2 reads YYNGEE. The CDR3 loop reads CASSPVPEPSADTQYF. The CDR3 DNA sequence: TGTGCCAGCAGTCCAGTCCCGGAGCCGAGCGCAGATACGCAGTATTTT.

The chain recombines TRBV7-8 with TRBJ2-7; maybe TRBD1 (6 bases). Germline loops: CDR1 SGHVS, CDR2 FQNEAQ. V was clipped by 5 bases and J by 8 bases, with 16 bases between them. The CDR3 length is 13 residues. CDR3 DNA sequence: TGTGCCAGCAGCAAGAACCGGGACACCCAGCAGTACGTC. Translation gives CASSKNRDTQQYV.

This chain uses TRBV28 with TRBJ1-2; D is possibly TRBD1 (6 bases). The CDR3 runs 15 residues. V lost 7 bases, J lost 1 base, and 16 bases lay in between. Per germline, CDR1 MDHEN and CDR2 SYDVKM. The CDR3: CASNSRGGRNYGYTF. CDR3 bases: TGTGCCAGCAATAGCAGGGGCGGTCGTAACTATGGCTACACCTTC.

The chain employs TRBV7-9 and TRBJ1-3; 8 nucleotides match TRBD1. Unmatched junction bases numbered 16, after V lost 5 bases and J lost 4 bases. This CDR3 has 18 amino acids. Germline-derived CDR1 and CDR2 are SEHNR and FQNEAQ (reference sequence). CDR3 loop: CASSTRQGLPKWGNTIYF. The CDR3, as DNA: TGTGCCAGCAGCACCCGACAGGGGCTGCCCAAATGGGGAAACACCATATATTTT.

In this sample, this clone turned up once. The CDR3 nucleotides are TGCGCCAGCAGCTGGACCGGGACGGTCGATGAGACCCAGTACTTC. Its protein is CASSWTGTVDETQYF. The chain links TRBV5-1 to TRBJ2-5, with D possibly being TRBD1 or TRBD2 (5 bases each). CDR3 length: 15 amino acids. The germline V gene encodes CDR1 SGHRS and CDR2 YFSETQ. V lost 3 bases and J lost 5, with 17 bases in between.

V usage is TRBV2 and J usage is TRBJ2-3; D is ambiguous. Germline CDR1 is SNHLY and CDR2 is FYNNEI. The CDR3 totals 12 residues. Trimming left V 4 bases short and J 7 bases short, with 9 bases between. CDR3 bases: TGTGCCAGCAGTGCGGCAATAAATACGCAGTATTTT. Translating it yields CASSAAINTQYF.

The V and J genes are TRBV2 and TRBJ2-7; TRBD1 is a possible D gene (5 bases). With 4 bases removed from V and 4 bases from J, the gap between germline ends came to 8 bases. The germline V gene has CDR1 SNHLY and CDR2 FYNNEI. The CDR3 covers 12 residues. CDR3 amino acids: CASSADTYEQYF. The CDR3 nucleotides are TGTGCCAGCAGTGCGGACACTTACGAGCAGTACTTC.

V and J are TRBV27 and TRBJ1-2, with D hard to call. Germline V gene data show CDR1 as MNHEY and CDR2 as SMNVEV (reference sequence). Trimming left V 5 bases short and J 0 bases short, with 13 bases between. CDR3 length: 15 residues. CDR3 coding DNA: TGTGCCAGCAGTCCGCGGACGGCAGCTAACTATGGCTACACCTTC. This sequence encodes CASSPRTAANYGYTF.

This clone appeared once. This chain joins TRBV15 and TRBJ1-2; unclear D gene. This CDR3 is built from 14 residues. V shed 0 bases and J shed 6 bases, with 11 bases lying between them. In germline, CDR1 is LNHNV, CDR2 YYDKDF (reference sequence). CDR3 coding DNA: TGTGCCACCAGCAGAGATCTCAGTCGCGATGGCTACACCTTC. Translation: CATSRDLSRDGYTF.

The rearrangement links TRBV2 to TRBJ2-2; the match to TRBD1 covers 8 bases. V lost 2 bases and J lost 6; bases outside the gene matches: 8. The CDR3 totals 16 residues. Germline V CDR1 and CDR2: SNHLY, FYNNEI. CDR3 loop: CASSEWQGAKSGELFF. Here the CDR3 DNA reads TGTGCCAGCAGTGAATGGCAGGGGGCCAAATCCGGGGAGCTGTTTTTT.

This sequence joins TRBV3-1 (or the pseudogene TRBV3-2) and TRBJ2-7; weak D call: TRBD1 (5 bases). Germline V gene data show CDR1 as LGHDT and CDR2 as YNNKEL (reference sequence). The CDR3 runs to 18 residues. V was cut by 0 bases and J by 3 bases, with 21 bases left in between. The CDR3 DNA reads as TGTGCCAGCAGCCAAGAATCGAAGGGGTTTATATCCCGCTACGAGCAGTACTTC. Protein product: CASSQESKGFISRYEQYF.

This sequence joins TRBV12-2 and TRBJ1-2; whether TRBD1, the table's D call, matches the DNA was not checked. TRBV12-2 is given as a pseudogene. CDR3 length: 15 residues. The CDR3 DNA follows: TGTGCAAGTCGCCCGGGGCAGGGGGCTAACTATGGCTACACCTTC. This codes for CASRPGQGANYGYTF.